Below are 18 T cell receptor beta chains sequenced from a single sample in a study of tumor-infiltrating lymphocytes in primary liver carcinoma. Using a constant-region primer together with ProtoScript II reverse transcriptase, TCR beta cDNA was made from roughly 500 ng of total RNA. Slightly modified ARM-PCR with three nested multiplex PCR rounds yielded TCR beta libraries. TRBV1-TRBV30 forward primers paired with a C-beta reverse primer drove the first two PCR rounds, about 10 cycles each. One entry per CDR3 protein, called by TCRdb with MiXCR from the multiplex PCR reads. The data contain 95,000 to 100,000 distinct CDR3 sequences, about 70% of them singletons. Co-extracting RNA and DNA was done with about 17-30 mg of unsorted bulk tissue as input. Sequenced sample: liver tumor tissue from sampling region 2. The sample's subset: tumor region T2, inferior pole. These receptor sequences come from a woman aged 60-70 years with primary liver carcinoma and hepatitis B virus infection.

Notes on this clonotype: The CDR3 does not end in the conserved phenylalanine or tryptophan, so this is likely a read error. The genes are TRBV29-1 and TRBJ2-3, with D possibly called TRBD1 or TRBD2 (5 bases each). V was cut by 1 base and J by 4 bases, with 24 bases left in between. CDR1 and CDR2 (germline): SQVTM, ANQGSEA. The CDR3 is 18 amino acids. CDR3 protein: CSVEALGRVGVSPDTQYH. CDR3 DNA sequence: TGCAGCGTTGAAGCGTTGGGCAGGGTGGGGGTTAGCCCAGATACGCAGTATCAT.

This chain joins TRBV7-9 and TRBJ2-1; no firm D call. There are 17 residues in the CDR3. Deletions cut 5 bases from V and 0 bases from J, with 17 bases between. Germline V gives CDR1 SEHNR, CDR2 FQNEAQ (reference sequence). The CDR3 spells CASSPRWSVSSYNEQFF. The CDR3 nucleotides read TGTGCCAGCAGCCCCCGTTGGAGTGTTAGCTCCTACAATGAGCAGTTCTTC.

This clonotype has a count of ten or more. The chain couples TRBV6-2 or TRBV6-3 to TRBJ1-1, with 8 bases that match TRBD1. CDR1 is MNHEY, CDR2 SVGEGT, per germline. V lost 6 bases and J lost 6; bases outside the gene matches: 9. This CDR3 comprises 14 residues. The CDR3 sequence: CASRSWTGTAEAFF. As DNA, the CDR3 is TGTGCCAGCAGGTCTTGGACAGGGACCGCTGAAGCTTTCTTT.

Concerning this clonotype itself: A much larger clone differs by one base, so this may be a read error. The chain has TRBV14 and TRBJ2-5, with D maybe TRBD1 (6 bases). Germline V gene lookup returns CDR1 SGHDN and CDR2 FVKESK. This CDR3 is 15 amino acids long. The CDR3 protein is CAGSQVQGLGETQYF. The CDR3 DNA is TGTGCCGGCAGCCAAGTACAGGGCCTTGGCGAGACCCAGTACTTC.

Concerning this clonotype itself: The conserved phenylalanine or tryptophan is not found at the CDR3 terminus, so this likely reflects a read error. The V and J genes are TRBV11-2 and TRBJ2-5, with D perhaps being TRBD1 or TRBD2 (6 bases each). From germline, CDR1 is SGHAT and CDR2 FQNNGV. The CDR3 totals 16 residues. For the CDR3, the DNA is TGTACTAGCAGCTTAGATCGGTTAGGAGGGGGTGGGACCCAGTACCTC. Translated: CTSSLDRLGGGGTQYL.

As for this clonotype: A single base separates this from a much larger clone, so it may be a read error. CDR3 DNA sequence: TGTGCCAGCAGTGTCGACAGAGCCTACGAGCAGTACTTC. Its translation is CASSVDRAYEQYF. The chain combines TRBV2 with TRBJ2-7, with a weak D call TRBD1 (5 bases). The V end lost 4 bases, the J end lost 2 bases, and 9 bases lay between the germline ends. The CDR3 consists of 13 residues. Germline V gives CDR1 SNHLY, CDR2 FYNNEI.

The rearrangement links TRBV29-1 to TRBJ2-3; possibly TRBD2 for D (5 bases). Germline CDR1 is SQVTM and CDR2 is ANQGSEA. CDR3 length equals 13 residues. V lost 7 bases and J 6 bases, leaving 17 bases between the germline ends. CDR3 DNA: TGCAGCGCCACTAGTGTGTTGGGGGATACGCAGTATTTT. It codes for CSATSVLGDTQYF.

Of note for this clonotype: Compared with germline, one end of the junction differs, possibly owing to a read error. The chain employs TRBV11-3 and TRBJ2-3; TRBD2 might be the D (6 bases). CDR3 length: 16 amino acids. Germline CDR1 reads SGHNT; CDR2 reads YENEEA. This CDR3 is CANSLNAGSCTDTQYF. CDR3 coding DNA: TGTGCCAACAGCTTAAATGCGGGAAGCTGCACAGATACGCAGTATTTT.

A word on this clonotype: Relative to the germline gene, one junction end is altered; a read error may explain this. The chain joins TRBV10-3 to TRBJ2-1; 10 nucleotides agree with TRBD1. The germline V gene has CDR1 ENHRY and CDR2 SYGVKD. There are 16 residues in the CDR3. CDR3 sequence: CAIRTGGVTGYNGQFF. For the CDR3, the DNA is TGTGCCATAAGGACAGGGGGTGTCACGGGCTACAATGGGCAGTTCTTC.

This clonotype has at least ten counts. The gene calls are TRBV12-3 or TRBV12-4 and TRBJ1-5; D is ambiguous. CDR3 length: 13 amino acids. Trimming removed 6 bases at V and 7 bases at J, with 13 bases between. DNA of the CDR3: TGTGCCAGCAGCGTCGGAGGGCAGCAGCCCCAGCATTTT. Encoded protein: CASSVGGQQPQHF.

The gene calls are TRBV11-2 and TRBJ2-3; TRBD2 matches at 9 bases. This CDR3 comprises 20 residues. Unmatched junction bases numbered 18, after V lost 0 bases and J lost 5 bases. The germline V gene has CDR1 SGHAT and CDR2 FQNNGV. In DNA form, the CDR3 reads TGTGCCAGCAGCTTAGATCTAAGTTGGTTAGCGGGAGAGGGGATAGATACGCAGTATTTT. It yields the protein CASSLDLSWLAGEGIDTQYF.

Notes on this clonotype: Mismatch with germline at one junction end may stem from a read error. CDR3 in amino acids: CASSLGTTNTEAFF. DNA for the CDR3: TGCGCCAGCAGCTTGGGCACAACTAACACCGAAGCTTTCTTT. The chain uses TRBV5-1 and TRBJ1-1, with D unclear. The CDR3 contains 14 residues. Germline CDR1 is SGHRS and CDR2 is YFSETQ.

The chain joins TRBV5-4 to TRBJ2-2, with D possibly matching TRBD2 (7 bases). This CDR3 spans 16 amino acids. Per the germline V gene, CDR1 is SGHNT and CDR2 is YYREEE (reference sequence). Trimming cost V 4 bases and J 3 bases, with 16 bases left between them. The DNA of the CDR3 is TGTGCCAGCAGCCGGGGGGCTAGCGACTACACCGGGGAGCTGTTTTTT. Protein: CASSRGASDYTGELFF.

As to this clonotype: At one boundary the junction diverges from the germline segment, which might be a read error. V usage is TRBV12-3 or TRBV12-4 and J usage is TRBJ2-2, with D perhaps TRBD1 or TRBD2 (5 bases each). The CDR3 has 16 amino acids. The CDR3 region is CASTKGDGQNTGELFF. The CDR3, as DNA: TGTGCTAGCACAAAAGGGGACGGACAGAACACCGGGGAGCTGTTTTTT.

This chain links TRBV29-1 with TRBJ1-2, with D possibly being TRBD1 (6 bases). The CDR3 runs 12 residues. V lost 6 bases, J lost 2 bases, and 10 bases lay in between. Germline lookup yields CDR1 SQVTM and CDR2 ANQGSEA. CDR3 sequence (DNA): TGCAGCGTGCTGGACAGAAACTATGGCTACACCTTC. Amino acids: CSVLDRNYGYTF.

In nucleotides, the CDR3 is TGTGCCAGCTGCTCTCTATGGTCAGGCATCGGGGAGCTGTTTTTT. Amino acids: CASCSLWSGIGELFF. The V gene is TRBV11-2, the J gene TRBJ2-2; D gene ambiguous. V was clipped by 8 bases and J by 7 bases, with 20 bases between them. Germline assignment: CDR1 SGHAT and CDR2 FQNNGV. This CDR3 is 15 amino acids long.

Note on this clonotype: A much more abundant neighbour one base away suggests this may be a read error. The V gene is TRBV29-1, the J gene TRBJ2-1, with no clear D. This CDR3 has 12 residues. Germline V gene lookup returns CDR1 SQVTM and CDR2 ANQGSEA. CDR3 DNA: TGCAGCGTTGATCGGTGCGGTGATGAGCTGTTCTTC. This codes for CSVDRCGDELFF.

This clonotype came up many times. The rearrangement uses TRBV29-1 and TRBJ1-4; D unresolved. V was cut by 3 bases and J by 2 bases, with 7 bases left in between. The CDR3 totals 13 residues. Germline V lookup: CDR1 SQVTM, CDR2 ANQGSEA. As DNA, the CDR3 is TGCAGCGTTGAGGATACGACTAATGAAAAACTGTTTTTT. Translation: CSVEDTTNEKLFF.